This record concerns one T cell receptor (beta chain) sequence. V dropped 2 bases and J dropped 0; count of bases not matched to a gene: 7. Germline V gene data show CDR1 as SGHRS and CDR2 as YFSETQ. This CDR3 contains 16 residues. TCRdb redid the calling of the 5' RACE reads with MiXCR, one entry per CDR3 protein. Here the sample spans hundreds of thousands of distinct CDR3 sequences, less than 25% being singletons. The sample comes from a study of identical twins. Separately, the same data were catalogued under a study of T cells expressing NK-cell markers.

The TCR sequence derives from a woman aged 18-29 years in good health. What was sequenced was PBMCs. This chain links TRBV5-1 with TRBJ1-1, with 7 positions matching TRBD1. This CDR3 reads CASSFRQGTMNTEAFF. As DNA, the CDR3 is TGCGCCAGCAGCTTCCGACAGGGAACTATGAACACTGAAGCTTTCTTT.